This T cell receptor (beta chain) derives from a study of blood T cell repertoires in COVID-19. Study information: Samples of COVID-19 (acute and convalescent) were obtained from the United States, Italy and Spain. PBMCs, B-cell-depleted T cells, or T cells provided the cDNA or gDNA that made up the material.

TCRdb keeps only in-frame clones here, not all; method: immunoSEQ multiplex PCR. The table lists some 72,000 clones, more than 75% of them singletons. The sequencing input was peripheral blood. The sequence derives from a middle-aged man with active or convalescent COVID-19.

The CDR3 nucleotides are TGTGCCAGCTCACTTTCAGGTCGGTACGAGCAGTACTTC. It specifies CASSLSGRYEQYF. This chain links TRBV18 with TRBJ2-7, with D unclear. The germline V gene has CDR1 KGHSH and CDR2 LQKENI. The CDR3 has 13 residues. Trimming pared 4 bases from V and 4 bases from J, leaving 11 bases between.